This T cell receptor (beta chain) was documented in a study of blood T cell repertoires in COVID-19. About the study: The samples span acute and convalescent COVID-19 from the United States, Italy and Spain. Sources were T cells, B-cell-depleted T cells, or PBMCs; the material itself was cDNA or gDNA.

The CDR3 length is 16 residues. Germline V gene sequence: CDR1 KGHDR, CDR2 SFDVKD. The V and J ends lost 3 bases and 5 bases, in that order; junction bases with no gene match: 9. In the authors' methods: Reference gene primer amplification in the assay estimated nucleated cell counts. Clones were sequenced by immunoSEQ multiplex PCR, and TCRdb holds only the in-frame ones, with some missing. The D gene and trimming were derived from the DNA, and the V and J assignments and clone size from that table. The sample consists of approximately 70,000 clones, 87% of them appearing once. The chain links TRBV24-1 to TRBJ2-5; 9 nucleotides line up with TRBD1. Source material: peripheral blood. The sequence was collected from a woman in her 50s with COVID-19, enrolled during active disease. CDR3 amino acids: CATSDTGTGRVETQYF. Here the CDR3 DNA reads TGTGCCACCAGTGATACCGGGACAGGGCGGGTGGAGACCCAGTACTTC.